The entry that follows covers one T cell receptor (beta chain) sequence. This clone occurred once. Its antigen is currently not known. No clone much larger than this one lies a single base away; base qualities are absent. TCRbeta CDR3 regions were amplified from genomic DNA using the immunoSEQ Assay, a bias-controlled multiplex PCR. The published analysis was carried out like this. Nucleated cell counts per sample were estimated from amplification of reference gene primers within the assay. To quantify the absolute abundance of each unique TCRbeta CDR3 rearrangement, sequence reads were collapsed and filtered. Productive Simpson clonality was computed per sample as the square root of Simpson's diversity index over productive rearrangements. TCRdb provides this immuneACCESS table in a form limited to in-frame rearrangements. Some clones are lacking; in checked studies, under half of them reflect an unresolved V gene, and why the rest are absent is not known. The D gene and trimming were derived from the DNA, and the V and J assignments and clone size from that table. For this sample the table gives roughly 130,000 clones, of which about 87% were detected only once. The top ten clonotypes cover approximately 4% of the sample.

The collaborating institutions used their own protocols to collect whole blood in K2EDTA tubes. Collaborator samples were shipped for TCRbeta analysis as frozen whole blood, isolated PBMCs, or DNA extracted from either sample type. The record originates from a study of blood T cell repertoires in COVID-19 (TCRdb year 2020). Looking at the study overall: Samples covering the acute and convalescent phases of COVID-19 were provided by collaborators in the United States, Italy and Spain. Deeply sampled blood TCRbeta repertoires from subjects exposed to, actively infected with, or recovered from COVID-19 were included in the dataset. Samples were obtained from the ongoing ImmuneRACE study (first 160 participants) and from some 1,300 subjects provided by 6 global collaborators. The sample metadata nearly always contained a de-identified subject ID, COVID-19 status, age in years and sex. The repertoires were released in a freely available public database intended as a resource for research on the immune response to SARS-CoV-2. The prospective study material was composed of cDNA or gDNA derived from T cells, B-cell-depleted T cells, or PBMCs. Where HLA class I and class II types were available, the types were taken from metadata supplied by the sample provider, not from assay-based typing. Findings and caveats that apply to the study as a whole: How much clinical and demographic metadata was included differed by source and by participant, and the metadata was provided uncurated.

This sequence was found in a woman aged 60 to 75 with acute or convalescent COVID-19. Input material: peripheral blood.

Read as DNA, the sequence is TGTGCCTGGAGCGGGGGGGGCACTGAAGCTTTCTTT. This encodes CAWSGGGTEAFF. Recombination connected TRBV30 to TRBJ1-1; TRBD1 is a possible D gene, resting on 5 matching bases. The V end loses 3 bases and the J end loses 4 bases, and a stretch of 9 bases separates them. From the cysteine through the phenylalanine, the CDR3 covers 12 amino acids. The CDR3 DNA has 36 bases and is translated from base 1. Sequences GTSNPN (CDR1) and SVGIG (CDR2) are obtained from the germline V gene (reference sequence).